This T cell receptor beta chain originates from a study of tumor and adjacent non-tumor tissue in lung cancer. Study background: Patients comprised 12 adenocarcinoma, 2 squamous cell carcinoma and 1 small cell lung cancer.

RNA was extracted from bulk tissue without any cell sorting. Chemotherapy-naive patients with new lung cancer underwent thoracic surgery in China, August–late 2014. Findings of the study overall: Normal lung showed higher cumulative top 100 clone frequency than tumor. Tumor tissue had significantly higher TCR diversity than normal lung.

V was cut by 4 bases and J by 7 bases, with 16 bases left in between. This CDR3 has 13 amino acids. Germline CDR1 is SQVTM and CDR2 is ANQGSEA. The library came from three nested PCR rounds adapted from ARM-PCR protocols. TCRdb reprocessed the multiplex PCR reads with MiXCR, giving one entry per CDR3 protein. This repertoire shows 65,000 to 80,000 distinct CDR3 sequences, more than 70% found once; its top ten account for roughly 27%. Comments on this clonotype: Antigen unknown.

This receptor was obtained from a man aged 60 to 75 with non-small cell lung cancer. Sample: lung tumor tissue. V is TRBV29-1 and J is TRBJ2-5, with D hard to call. The CDR3 loop is CSVADMYQVTQYF. The CDR3 DNA is TGCAGCGTTGCAGACATGTACCAGGTGACCCAGTACTTC.